The next 11 T cell receptor beta chains were all read from a single sample in a study of blood T cell repertoires in COVID-19. TCRdb's table, derived via immunoSEQ multiplex PCR, lists solely in-frame clones and lacks some. Found here are nearly 350,000 clones, about 88% of them singletons; the top ten hold roughly 0.94%. The specimen was PBMCs or T cells enriched from blood (not recorded which). These receptors came from a woman aged 25 to 45 who had recovered from COVID-19.

The rearrangement uses TRBV6-5 and TRBJ1-1, with 8 bases matching TRBD1. The CDR3 runs to 15 residues. Germline lookup yields CDR1 MNHEY and CDR2 SVGAGI. V dropped 5 bases and J dropped 10; count of bases not matched to a gene: 15. The chain's CDR3 is CASSQSRGLGLGAFF. Here the CDR3 DNA reads TGTGCCAGCAGTCAGAGCAGGGGGCTGGGATTGGGAGCTTTCTTT.

The chain employs TRBV6-5 and TRBJ1-5; D gene ambiguous. Per the germline V gene, CDR1 is MNHEY and CDR2 is SVGAGI. The CDR3 length is 13 residues. V dropped 0 bases and J dropped 10 bases, with 10 bases sitting between them. The CDR3 nucleotides are TGTGCCAGCAGTTACTCGATTCTCAGTCCCCAGCATTTT. This encodes CASSYSILSPQHF.

The chain uses TRBV28 and TRBJ2-2; 9 nucleotides agree with TRBD2. There are 14 residues in the CDR3. V gave up 8 bases and J gave up 7 bases; unmatched junction bases: 8. The germline V gene has CDR1 MDHEN and CDR2 SYDVKM. CDR3 region: CASGERGASGELFF. CDR3 nucleotide sequence: TGTGCCAGCGGTGAGCGGGGGGCGAGCGGGGAGCTGTTTTTT.

The chain employs TRBV11-2 and TRBJ1-1; possible D gene TRBD1, 6 bases. The CDR3 loop spans 17 amino acids. Trimming cost V 3 bases and J 0 bases, with 17 bases left between them. Germline V CDR1 and CDR2: SGHAT, FQNNGV. The CDR3 protein is CASSFGAGAHLNTEAFF. The CDR3 DNA reads TGTGCCAGCAGCTTTGGGGCAGGGGCGCATTTGAACACTGAAGCTTTCTTT.

This rearrangement joins TRBV2 to TRBJ1-1; possibly TRBD1 for D (5 bases). This CDR3 has 11 residues. Germline V lookup: CDR1 SNHLY, CDR2 FYNNEI. With 10 bases removed from V and 5 bases from J, the gap between germline ends came to 11 bases. CDR3 sequence: CAIYGGTEAFF. DNA of the CDR3: TGTGCCATCTATGGGGGGACTGAAGCTTTCTTT.

V and J are TRBV2 and TRBJ1-1; 8 bases map to TRBD1. J lost 5 bases, V lost 4 bases, and 6 bases had no gene match. Per the germline V gene, CDR1 is SNHLY and CDR2 is FYNNEI. The length of the CDR3 is 14 residues. The CDR3 DNA is TGTGCCAGCAGTGGTACAGGGGGGGGAACTGAAGCTTTCTTT. It is translated as CASSGTGGGTEAFF.

This clone was observed a handful of times. J is TRBJ2-1 and V is TRBV6-1; TRBD1 aligns across 7 bases. Germline CDR1 reads MNHNS; CDR2 reads SASEGT. This CDR3 region has 16 residues. The V segment lost 2 bases and the J segment 2 bases; nucleotides outside the gene matches: 6. The CDR3 region is CASSELWDSAYNEQFF. Here the CDR3 DNA reads TGTGCCAGCAGTGAACTTTGGGACAGTGCCTACAATGAGCAGTTCTTC.

The chain links TRBV28 to TRBJ1-1, with TRBD1 matching over 8 bases. CDR3 size: 15 residues. Germline V gives CDR1 MDHEN, CDR2 SYDVKM. After removal of 3 bases from V and 1 base from J, the junction contained 4 bases not matched to a gene. The CDR3 reads CASSFPGGGNTEAFF. CDR3 DNA: TGTGCCAGCAGTTTCCCAGGGGGCGGGAACACTGAAGCTTTCTTT. Combining the CDR3 with reference TRBV28 and TRBJ1-1 gives the whole variable domain DVKVTQSSRYLVKRTGEKVFLECVQDMDHENMFWYRQDPGLGLRLIYFSYDVKMKEKGDIPEGYSVSREKKERFSLILESASTNQTSMYLCASSFPGGGNTEAFFGQGTRLTVV.

The chain has TRBV19 and TRBJ1-3; D remains unclear. The V gene's germline CDR1 is LNHDA and CDR2 SQIVND (reference sequence). Trimming took off 1 base at V and 2 bases at J, with 6 bases between the two ends. The CDR3 spans 14 residues. The DNA for the CDR3 is TGTGCCAGTAGTATAGGTGGAGCTGGAAACACCATATATTTT. Residues: CASSIGGAGNTIYF.

The gene calls are TRBV9 and TRBJ1-1, with 8 bases identical to TRBD1. The germline V gene has CDR1 SGDLS and CDR2 YYNGEE. This CDR3 comprises 17 residues. V shed 4 bases and J 4 bases; nucleotides not matched to a gene: 15. The CDR3 coding sequence is TGTGCCAGCAGCCAGGCAGGGGGCGAAGGTCCCGGCACTGAAGCTTTCTTT. This codes for CASSQAGGEGPGTEAFF. The full variable domain, its missing parts supplied by reference TRBV9 and TRBJ1-1, is DSGVTQTPKHLITATGQRVTLRCSPRSGDLSVYWYQQSLDQGLQFLIQYYNGEERAKGNILERFSAQQFPDLHSELNLSSLELGDSALYFCASSQAGGEGPGTEAFFGQGTRLTVV.

This clone was seen just once. J is TRBJ2-7 and V is TRBV2; TRBD1 agrees at 9 bases. CDR1 SNHLY and CDR2 FYNNEI come from the germline V gene. The CDR3 length is 14 residues. The junction had 8 bases not matched to a gene; V was cut back by 5 bases and J by 6 bases. CDR3 sequence: CASSTQGQGGEQYF. The CDR3 bases are TGTGCCAGCAGTACGCAGGGACAGGGAGGCGAGCAGTACTTC.